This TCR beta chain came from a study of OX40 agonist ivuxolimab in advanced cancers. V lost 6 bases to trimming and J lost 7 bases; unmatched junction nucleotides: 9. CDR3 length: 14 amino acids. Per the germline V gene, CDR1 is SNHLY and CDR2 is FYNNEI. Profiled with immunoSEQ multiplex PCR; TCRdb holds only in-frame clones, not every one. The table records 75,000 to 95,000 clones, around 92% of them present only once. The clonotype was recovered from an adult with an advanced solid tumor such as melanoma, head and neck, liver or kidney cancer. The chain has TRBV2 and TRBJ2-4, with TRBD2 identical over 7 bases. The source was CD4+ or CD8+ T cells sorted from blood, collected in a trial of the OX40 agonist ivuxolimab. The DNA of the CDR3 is TGTGCCAGCAGACGGACTAGGGAGGGGAACATTCAGTACTTC. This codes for CASRRTREGNIQYF.